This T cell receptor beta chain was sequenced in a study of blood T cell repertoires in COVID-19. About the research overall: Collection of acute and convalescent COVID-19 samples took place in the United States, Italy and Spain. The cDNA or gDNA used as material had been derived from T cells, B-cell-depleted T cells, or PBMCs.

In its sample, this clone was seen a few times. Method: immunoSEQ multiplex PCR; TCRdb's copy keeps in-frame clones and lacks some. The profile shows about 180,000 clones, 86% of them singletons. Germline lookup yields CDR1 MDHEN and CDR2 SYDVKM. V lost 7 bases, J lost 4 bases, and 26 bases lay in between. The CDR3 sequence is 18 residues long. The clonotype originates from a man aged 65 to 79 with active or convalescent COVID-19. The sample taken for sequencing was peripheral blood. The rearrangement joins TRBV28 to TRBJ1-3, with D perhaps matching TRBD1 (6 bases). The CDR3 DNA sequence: TGTGCCAGCACCCCCGGGGGGCCATCGACTATCGGGGGAAACACCATATATTTT. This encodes CASTPGGPSTIGGNTIYF.